This T cell receptor beta chain was sequenced in a study of regulatory T cells in long-lasting Graves disease. Whole-study findings and limits: With approximately 2,800 shared public clonotypes, persistent patients exceeded new patients, who shared over 950. Accuracy was perhaps lowered by the small sample size. Persistent Graves' disease cases displayed lower TCR diversity than newly diagnosed ones.

Trimming at V came to 6 bases and at J to 6 bases, leaving 4 bases not matched to a gene. Per the germline V gene, CDR1 is SNHLY and CDR2 is FYNNEI. This CDR3 is built from 12 residues. This clonotype appeared many times. Its target is unknown. Regarding time point: persistent/refractory GD, antithyroid drugs over 5 years with positive TRAb. Preparation of the TCR library used RNA extracted from PBMCs. Construction of TCR beta libraries relied on iRepertoire HTBI primers and on Arm-PCR targeting CDR3 regions. MiXCR, applied by TCRdb to the multiplex PCR reads, yields one record per CDR3 protein. The sample shows nearly 350,000 distinct CDR3 sequences, about 20% of them seen only once.

Here the sequenced sample was peripheral blood mononuclear cells (PBMCs), taken when the disease was refractory, from a patient treated with antithyroid drugs. The rearrangement links TRBV2 to TRBJ2-7; 8 bases line up with TRBD1. The receptor comes from a female donor with Graves disease. CDR3 DNA sequence: TGTGCCAGCAGGCCGGACAGGGCCGAGCAGTACTTC. Protein product: CASRPDRAEQYF.